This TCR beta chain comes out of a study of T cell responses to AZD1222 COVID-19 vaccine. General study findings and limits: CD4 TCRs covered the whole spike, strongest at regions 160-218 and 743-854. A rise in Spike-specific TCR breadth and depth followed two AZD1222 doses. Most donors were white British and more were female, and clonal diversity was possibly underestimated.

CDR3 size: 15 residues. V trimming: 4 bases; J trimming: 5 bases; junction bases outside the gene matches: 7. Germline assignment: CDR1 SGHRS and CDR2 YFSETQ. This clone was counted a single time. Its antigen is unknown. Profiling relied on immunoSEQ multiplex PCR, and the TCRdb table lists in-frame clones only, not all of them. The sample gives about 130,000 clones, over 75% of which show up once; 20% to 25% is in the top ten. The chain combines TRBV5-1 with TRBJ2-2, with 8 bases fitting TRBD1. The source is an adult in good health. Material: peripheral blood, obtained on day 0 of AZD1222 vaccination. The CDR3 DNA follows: TGCGCCAGCAGCCCGCAGGGGGCTTGGACCGGGGAGCTGTTTTTT. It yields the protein CASSPQGAWTGELFF.